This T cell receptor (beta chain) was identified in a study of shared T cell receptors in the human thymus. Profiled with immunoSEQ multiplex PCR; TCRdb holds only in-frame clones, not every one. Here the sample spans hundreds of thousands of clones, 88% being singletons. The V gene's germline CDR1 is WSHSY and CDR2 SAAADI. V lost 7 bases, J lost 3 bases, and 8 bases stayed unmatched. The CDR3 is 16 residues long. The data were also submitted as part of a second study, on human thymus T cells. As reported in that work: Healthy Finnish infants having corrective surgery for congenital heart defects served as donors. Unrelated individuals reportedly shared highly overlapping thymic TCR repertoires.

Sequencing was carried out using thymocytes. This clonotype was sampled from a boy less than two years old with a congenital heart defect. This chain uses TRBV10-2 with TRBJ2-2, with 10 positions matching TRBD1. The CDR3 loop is CASIPRDRGHTGELFF. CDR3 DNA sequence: TGCGCCAGCATCCCTCGGGACAGGGGTCACACCGGGGAGCTGTTTTTT.